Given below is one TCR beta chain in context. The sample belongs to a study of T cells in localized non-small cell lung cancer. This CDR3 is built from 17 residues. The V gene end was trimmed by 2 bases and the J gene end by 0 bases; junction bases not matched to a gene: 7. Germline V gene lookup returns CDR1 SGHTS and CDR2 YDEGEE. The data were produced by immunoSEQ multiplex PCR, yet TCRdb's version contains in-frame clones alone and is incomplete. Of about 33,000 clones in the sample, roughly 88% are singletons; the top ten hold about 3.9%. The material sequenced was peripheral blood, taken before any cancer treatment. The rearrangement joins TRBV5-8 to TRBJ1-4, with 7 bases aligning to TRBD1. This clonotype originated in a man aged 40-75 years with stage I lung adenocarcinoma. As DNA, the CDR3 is TGTGCCAGCAGCTTTTTCGGGACAGATGCAACTAATGAAAAACTGTTTTTT. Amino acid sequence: CASSFFGTDATNEKLFF.